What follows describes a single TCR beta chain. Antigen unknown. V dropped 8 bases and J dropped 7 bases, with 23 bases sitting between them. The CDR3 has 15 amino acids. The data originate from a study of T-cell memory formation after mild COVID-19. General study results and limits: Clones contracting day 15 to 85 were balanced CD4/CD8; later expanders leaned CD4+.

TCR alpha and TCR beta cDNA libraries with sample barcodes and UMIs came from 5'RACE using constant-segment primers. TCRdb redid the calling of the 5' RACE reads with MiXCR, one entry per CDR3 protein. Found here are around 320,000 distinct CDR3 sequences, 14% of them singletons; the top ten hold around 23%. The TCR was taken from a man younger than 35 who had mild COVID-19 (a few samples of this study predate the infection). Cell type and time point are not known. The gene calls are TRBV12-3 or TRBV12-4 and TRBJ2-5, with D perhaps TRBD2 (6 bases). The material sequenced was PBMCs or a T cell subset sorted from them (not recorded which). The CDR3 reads CASGIGTPQLPTQYF. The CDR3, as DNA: TGTGCCAGCGGCATCGGGACTCCGCAGCTGCCGACCCAGTACTTC.